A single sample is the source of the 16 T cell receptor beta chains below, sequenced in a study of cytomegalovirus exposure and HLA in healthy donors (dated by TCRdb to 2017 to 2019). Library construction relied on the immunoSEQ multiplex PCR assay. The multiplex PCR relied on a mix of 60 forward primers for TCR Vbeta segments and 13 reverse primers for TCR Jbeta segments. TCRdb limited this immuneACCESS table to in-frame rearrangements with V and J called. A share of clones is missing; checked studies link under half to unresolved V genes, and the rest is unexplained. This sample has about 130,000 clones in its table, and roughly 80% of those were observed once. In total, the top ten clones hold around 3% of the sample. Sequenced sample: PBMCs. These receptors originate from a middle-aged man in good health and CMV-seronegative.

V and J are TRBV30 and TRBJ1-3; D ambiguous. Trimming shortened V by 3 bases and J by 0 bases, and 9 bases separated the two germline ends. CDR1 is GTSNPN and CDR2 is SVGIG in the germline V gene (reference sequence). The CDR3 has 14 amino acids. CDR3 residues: CAWSVKSSGNTIYF. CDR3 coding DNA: TGTGCCTGGAGCGTGAAGAGCTCTGGAAACACCATATATTTT. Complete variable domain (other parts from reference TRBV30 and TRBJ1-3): SQTIHQWPATLVQPVGSPLSLECTVEGTSNPNLYWYRQAAGRGLQLLFYSVGIGQISSEVPQNLSASRPQDRQFILSSKKLLLSDSGFYLCAWSVKSSGNTIYFGEGSWLTVV.

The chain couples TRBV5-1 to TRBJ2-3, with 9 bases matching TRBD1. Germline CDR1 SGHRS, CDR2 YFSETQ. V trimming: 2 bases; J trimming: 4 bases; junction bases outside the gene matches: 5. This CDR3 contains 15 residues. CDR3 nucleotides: TGCGCCAGCAGCTTAGGGGGACAGGGAGCAGATACGCAGTATTTT. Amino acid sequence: CASSLGGQGADTQYF.

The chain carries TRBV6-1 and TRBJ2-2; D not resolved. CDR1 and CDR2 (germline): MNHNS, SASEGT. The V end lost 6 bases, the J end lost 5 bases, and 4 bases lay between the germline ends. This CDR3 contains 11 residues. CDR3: CASSPTGELFF. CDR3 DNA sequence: TGTGCCAGCAGCCCAACCGGGGAGCTGTTTTTT.

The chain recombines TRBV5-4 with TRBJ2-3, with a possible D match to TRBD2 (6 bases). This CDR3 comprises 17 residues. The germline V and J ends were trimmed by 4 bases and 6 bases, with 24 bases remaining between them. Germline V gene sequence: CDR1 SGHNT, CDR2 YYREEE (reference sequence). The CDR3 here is CASSGVYGGAPPDTQYF. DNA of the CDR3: TGTGCCAGCAGCGGGGTTTATGGCGGGGCCCCCCCGGATACGCAGTATTTT.

CDR3 DNA: TGTGCCAGTAGTATTACCCTGGACAGCTCCTACGAGCAGTACTTC. Its protein is CASSITLDSSYEQYF. The V gene is TRBV19, the J gene TRBJ2-7; the D gene is possibly TRBD1 (6 bases). Germline CDR1 and CDR2: LNHDA and SQIVND (reference sequence). V dropped 3 bases and J dropped 0 bases, with 12 bases sitting between them. The CDR3 spans 15 residues.

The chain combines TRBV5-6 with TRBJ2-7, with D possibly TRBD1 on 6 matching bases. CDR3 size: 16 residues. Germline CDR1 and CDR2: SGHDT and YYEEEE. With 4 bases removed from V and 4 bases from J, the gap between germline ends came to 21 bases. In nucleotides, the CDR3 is TGTGCCAGCAGCGAATTACAGGGCCAGGGAGTTTACGAGCAGTACTTC. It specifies CASSELQGQGVYEQYF.

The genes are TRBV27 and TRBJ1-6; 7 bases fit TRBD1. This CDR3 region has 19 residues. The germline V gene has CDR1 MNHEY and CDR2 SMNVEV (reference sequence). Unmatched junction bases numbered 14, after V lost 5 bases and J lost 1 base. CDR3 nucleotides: TGTGCCAGCAGTCCTTACGGAGACAGGGTAGTATCCTATAATTCACCCCTCCACTTT. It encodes CASSPYGDRVVSYNSPLHF.

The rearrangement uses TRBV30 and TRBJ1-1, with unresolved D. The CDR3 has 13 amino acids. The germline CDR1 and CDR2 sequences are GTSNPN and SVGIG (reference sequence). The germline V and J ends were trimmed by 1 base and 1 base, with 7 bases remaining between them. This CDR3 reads CAWSGSGNTEAFF. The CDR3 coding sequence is TGTGCCTGGAGTGGGTCAGGGAACACTGAAGCTTTCTTT.

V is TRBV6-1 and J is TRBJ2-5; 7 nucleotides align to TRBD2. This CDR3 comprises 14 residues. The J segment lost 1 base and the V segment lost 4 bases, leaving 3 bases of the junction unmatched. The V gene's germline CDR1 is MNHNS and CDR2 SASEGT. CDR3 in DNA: TGTGCCAGCAGTGGGAGACTAGCCCAAGAGACCCAGTACTTC. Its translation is CASSGRLAQETQYF.

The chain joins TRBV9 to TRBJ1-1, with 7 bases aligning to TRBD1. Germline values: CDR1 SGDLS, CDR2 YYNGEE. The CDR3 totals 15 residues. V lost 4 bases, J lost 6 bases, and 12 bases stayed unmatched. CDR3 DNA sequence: TGTGCCAGCAGCCCAAGGCAGGGGGTCCTTTCTGAAGCTTTCTTT. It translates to CASSPRQGVLSEAFF. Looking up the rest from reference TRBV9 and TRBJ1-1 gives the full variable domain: DSGVTQTPKHLITATGQRVTLRCSPRSGDLSVYWYQQSLDQGLQFLIQYYNGEERAKGNILERFSAQQFPDLHSELNLSSLELGDSALYFCASSPRQGVLSEAFFGQGTRLTVV.

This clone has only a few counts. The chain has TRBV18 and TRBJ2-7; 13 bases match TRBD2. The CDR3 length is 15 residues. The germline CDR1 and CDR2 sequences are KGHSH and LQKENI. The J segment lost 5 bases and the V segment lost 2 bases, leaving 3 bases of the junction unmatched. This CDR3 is CASSPGTSGNHEQYF. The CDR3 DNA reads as TGTGCCAGCTCACCAGGGACTAGCGGGAACCACGAGCAGTACTTC. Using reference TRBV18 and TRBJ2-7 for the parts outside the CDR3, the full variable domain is NAGVMQNPRHLVRRRGQEARLRCSPMKGHSHVYWYRQLPEEGLKFMVYLQKENIIDESGMPKERFSAEFPKEGPSILRIQQVVRGDSAAYFCASSPGTSGNHEQYFGPGTRLTVT.

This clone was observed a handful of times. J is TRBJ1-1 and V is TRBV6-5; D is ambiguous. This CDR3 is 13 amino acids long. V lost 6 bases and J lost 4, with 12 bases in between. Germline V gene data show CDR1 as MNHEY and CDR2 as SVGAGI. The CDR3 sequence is CASSFNWATEAFF. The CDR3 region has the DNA TGTGCCAGCAGCTTCAACTGGGCCACTGAAGCTTTCTTT.

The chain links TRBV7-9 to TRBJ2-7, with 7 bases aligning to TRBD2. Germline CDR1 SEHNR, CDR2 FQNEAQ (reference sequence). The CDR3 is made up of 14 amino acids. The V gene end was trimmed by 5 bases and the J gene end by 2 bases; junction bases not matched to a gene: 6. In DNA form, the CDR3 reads TGTGCCAGCAGCCCATCGGGGGGAACCTACGAGCAGTACTTC. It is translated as CASSPSGGTYEQYF.

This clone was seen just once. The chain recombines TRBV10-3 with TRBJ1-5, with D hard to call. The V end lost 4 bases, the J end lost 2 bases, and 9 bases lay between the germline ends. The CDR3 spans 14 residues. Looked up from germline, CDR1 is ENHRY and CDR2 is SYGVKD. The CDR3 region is CAISGGQGNQPQHF. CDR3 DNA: TGTGCCATCAGTGGTGGGCAAGGCAATCAGCCCCAGCATTTT.

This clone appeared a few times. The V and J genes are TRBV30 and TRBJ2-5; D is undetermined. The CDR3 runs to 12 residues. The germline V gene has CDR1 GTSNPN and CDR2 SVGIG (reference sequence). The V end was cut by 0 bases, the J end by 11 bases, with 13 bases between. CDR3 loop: CAWSVIQEKQYF. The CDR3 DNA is TGTGCCTGGAGTGTGATCCAAGAGAAGCAGTACTTC.

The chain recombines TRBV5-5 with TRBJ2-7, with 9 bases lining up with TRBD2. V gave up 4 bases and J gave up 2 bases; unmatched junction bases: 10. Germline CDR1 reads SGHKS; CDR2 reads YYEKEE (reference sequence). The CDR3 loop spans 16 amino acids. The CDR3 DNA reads TGTGCCAGCAGCCTAATTTATAGCGGGAGCCCCTACGAGCAGTACTTC. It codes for CASSLIYSGSPYEQYF.